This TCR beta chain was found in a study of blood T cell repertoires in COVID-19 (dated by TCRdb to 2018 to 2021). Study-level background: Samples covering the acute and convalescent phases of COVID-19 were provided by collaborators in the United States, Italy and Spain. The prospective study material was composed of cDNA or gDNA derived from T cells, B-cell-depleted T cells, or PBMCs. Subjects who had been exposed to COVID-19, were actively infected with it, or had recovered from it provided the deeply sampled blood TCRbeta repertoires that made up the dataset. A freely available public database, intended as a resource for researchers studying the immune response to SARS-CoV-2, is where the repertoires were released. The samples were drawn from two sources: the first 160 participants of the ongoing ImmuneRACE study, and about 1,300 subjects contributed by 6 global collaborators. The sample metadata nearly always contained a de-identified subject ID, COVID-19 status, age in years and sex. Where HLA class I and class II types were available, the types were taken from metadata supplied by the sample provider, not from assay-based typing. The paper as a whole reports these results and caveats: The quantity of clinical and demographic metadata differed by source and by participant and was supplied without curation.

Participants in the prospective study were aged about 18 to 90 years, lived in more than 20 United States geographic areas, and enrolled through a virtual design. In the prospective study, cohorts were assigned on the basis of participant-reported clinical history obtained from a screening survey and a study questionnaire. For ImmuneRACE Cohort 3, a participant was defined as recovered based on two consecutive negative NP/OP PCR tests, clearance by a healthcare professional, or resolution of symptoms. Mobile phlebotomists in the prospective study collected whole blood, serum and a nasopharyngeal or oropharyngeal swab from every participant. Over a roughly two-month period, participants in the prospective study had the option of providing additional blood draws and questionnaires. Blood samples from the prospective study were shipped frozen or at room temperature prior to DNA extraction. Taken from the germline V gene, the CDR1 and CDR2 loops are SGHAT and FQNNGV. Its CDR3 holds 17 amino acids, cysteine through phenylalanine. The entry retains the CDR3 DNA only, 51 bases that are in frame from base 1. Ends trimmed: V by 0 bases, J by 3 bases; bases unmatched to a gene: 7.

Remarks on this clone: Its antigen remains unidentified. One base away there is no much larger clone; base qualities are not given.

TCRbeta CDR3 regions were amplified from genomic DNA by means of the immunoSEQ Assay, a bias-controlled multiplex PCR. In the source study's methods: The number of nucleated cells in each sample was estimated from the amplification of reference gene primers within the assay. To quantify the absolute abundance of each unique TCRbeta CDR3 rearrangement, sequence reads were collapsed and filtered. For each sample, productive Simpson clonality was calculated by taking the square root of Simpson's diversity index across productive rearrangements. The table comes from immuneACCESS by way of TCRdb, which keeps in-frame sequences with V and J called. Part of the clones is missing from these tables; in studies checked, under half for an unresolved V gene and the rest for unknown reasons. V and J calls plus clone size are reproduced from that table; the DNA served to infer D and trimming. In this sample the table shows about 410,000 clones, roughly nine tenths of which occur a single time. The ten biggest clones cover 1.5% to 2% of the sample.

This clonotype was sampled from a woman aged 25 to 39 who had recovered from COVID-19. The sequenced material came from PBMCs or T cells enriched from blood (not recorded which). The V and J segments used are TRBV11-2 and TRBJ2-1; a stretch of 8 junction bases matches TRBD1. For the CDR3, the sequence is CASSLDLAGGVYNEQFF. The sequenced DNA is TGTGCCAGCAGCTTAGATCTGGCAGGGGGCGTCTACAATGAGCAGTTCTTC.